This T cell receptor beta chain was captured in a study of blood T cell repertoires in COVID-19. For the study at large: COVID-19 samples from acute and convalescent phases originated in the United States, Italy and Spain. Sources were T cells, B-cell-depleted T cells, or PBMCs; the material itself was cDNA or gDNA.

Trimming cost V 3 bases and J 5 bases, with 13 bases left between them. The CDR3 totals 15 residues. Germline CDR1 is MDHEN and CDR2 is SYDVKM. In the original analysis: Reference gene primer amplification in the assay estimated nucleated cell counts. This table comes from immunoSEQ multiplex PCR, and its TCRdb copy is limited to in-frame clones, with some not included. The DNA was the basis for D and trimming; V, J and clone size are from that table. The sample holds about 59,000 clones, around 80% seen once. The gene calls are TRBV28 and TRBJ2-2, with D possibly being TRBD1 (6 bases). The clonotype comes from a woman in her 70s with acute or convalescent COVID-19. The sample comprised peripheral blood. The CDR3 bases are TGTGCCAGCAGTTTCCAGGACAGACAAACCGGGGAGCTGTTTTTT. Translating gives CASSFQDRQTGELFF.